This TCR beta chain came from a study of T-cell memory formation after mild COVID-19. CDR1 is LGHNA, CDR2 YNFKEQ, per germline. This CDR3 comprises 17 residues. The ends were cut back, 1 base at V and 0 bases at J, with 16 bases in the middle. Study observations and caveats: The main location of contracting CD4+ clones was CM and EM, and that of contracting CD8+ clones was EMRA. Contracting clones from day 15 to 85 showed balanced CD4/CD8; later expanders favored CD4+. Some SARS-CoV-2-responding clones were already detected in memory before infection.

Using constant-segment primers, 5'RACE produced TCR alpha and TCR beta cDNA libraries carrying sample barcodes and UMIs. TCRdb independently ran MiXCR on the 5' RACE reads; one entry per CDR3 protein. The sample carries a few hundred thousand distinct CDR3 sequences, over 9% recorded once. This clonotype has ten or more counts. Its specificity is unknown. The receptor's source is a man aged 18 to 29 who had mild COVID-19 (a few samples of this study predate the infection). Cell type and time point are not known. The specimen was PBMCs or a T cell subset sorted from them (not recorded which). This chain links TRBV4-2 with TRBJ2-7; D may be TRBD1 (5 bases). In nucleotides, the CDR3 is TGTGCCAGCAGCCAAGGAGACGCAGGGCGCTCCTCCTACGAGCAGTACTTC. Amino acid sequence: CASSQGDAGRSSYEQYF.